This T cell receptor beta chain is drawn from a study of control samples from healthy donors and cancer patients. Produced via immunoSEQ multiplex PCR; TCRdb's table is partial and in-frame only. The sample includes about 120,000 clones, about 83% seen only once; the top ten take about an eighth. Germline CDR1 WNHNN, CDR2 SYGVQD (reference sequence). This CDR3 comprises 16 residues. V dropped 5 bases and J dropped 5 bases, with 18 bases sitting between them. The sample holds one count of this clone. The genes are TRBV10-1 and TRBJ2-2, with D possibly matching TRBD2 (6 bases). This TCR was sampled from a man aged 25 to 40 in good health. Specimen: blood. The CDR3 bases are TGCGCCAGCAGTCCTCGGGACTCTGCATTAACCGGGGAGCTGTTTTTT. Its protein product is CASSPRDSALTGELFF.